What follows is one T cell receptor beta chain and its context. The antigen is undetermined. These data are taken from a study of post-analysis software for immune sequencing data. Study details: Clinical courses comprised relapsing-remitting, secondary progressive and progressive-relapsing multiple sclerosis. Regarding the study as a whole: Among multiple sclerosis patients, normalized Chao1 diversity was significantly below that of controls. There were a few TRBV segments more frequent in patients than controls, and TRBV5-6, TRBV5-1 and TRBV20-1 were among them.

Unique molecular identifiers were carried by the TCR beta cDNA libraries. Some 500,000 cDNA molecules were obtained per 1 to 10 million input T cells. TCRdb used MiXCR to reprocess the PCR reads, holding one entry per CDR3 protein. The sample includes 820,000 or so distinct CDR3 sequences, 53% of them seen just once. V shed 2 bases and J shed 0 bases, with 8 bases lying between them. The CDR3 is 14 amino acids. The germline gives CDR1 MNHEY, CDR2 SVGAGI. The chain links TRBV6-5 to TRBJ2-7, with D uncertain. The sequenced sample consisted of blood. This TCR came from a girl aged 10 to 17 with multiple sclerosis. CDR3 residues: CASSYARSSYEQYF. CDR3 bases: TGTGCCAGCAGTTACGCACGGTCCTCCTACGAGCAGTACTTC.